This T cell receptor (beta chain) was recovered during a study of shared clonotypes between healthy human individuals. Turning to the study itself: The study drew on a couple of women and three men aged 18 to 49 as donors. Findings of the study overall: The study found about 5% of naive CD4 clonotypes shared across a few donors.

A word on this clone: Antigen unknown.

The input for sorted-subset replicate PCRs was approximately 200 ng DNA, tens of thousands of T cell genomes. Some clones are missing from TCRdb's copy, which holds only in-frame ones; the method was immunoSEQ multiplex PCR. The sample contains 2.3 million or so clones, over 85% of which appear only once. This clonotype was obtained from a man between 18 and 35 years old in good health. Some clones in this sample may be carry-over from other donors' samples. Sample: naive CD4+ T cells from PBMCs. Subset given: CD45RA+ positively selected.

Written as DNA, the CDR3 is TGTGCCAGCAGTGAAGCTTTAACGATTAGGACAGTTTACAATGAGCAGTTCTTC. As protein: CASSEALTIRTVYNEQFF. V is TRBV6-1 and J is TRBJ2-1; TRBD1 is a possible D gene (6 bases). The CDR3 is made up of 18 amino acids. CDR1 is MNHNS, CDR2 SASEGT, per germline. V lost 0 bases and J 4 bases, leaving 19 bases between the germline ends.